This T cell receptor (beta chain) was obtained from a study of shared clonotypes between healthy human individuals. Study-level background: Each donor's CD8 memory used one plate, CD8 naive two, each CD4 subset three.

The authors ran the assay at deep level. Generated by immunoSEQ multiplex PCR, the TCRdb table keeps only in-frame clones and is missing some. The table includes around 1.9 million clones, roughly 93% detected once. CDR1 SGHDT and CDR2 YYEEEE come from the germline V gene. This CDR3 is built from 15 residues. V was clipped by 4 bases and J by 4 bases; unmatched bases: 6. CD45RO-negative CD8 cells positively selected for CCR7 made up the naive population, which excluded terminally differentiated effector memory CD45RA+ cells. This TCR was sampled from a man in his late teens or twenties in good health. Some clones in this sample may be carry-over from other donors' samples. The chain employs TRBV5-6 and TRBJ2-5, with 11 bases identical to TRBD2. Material for sequencing was naive CD8+ T cells from PBMCs. CDR3 sequence: CASSPVAGGLETQYF. CDR3 coding DNA: TGTGCCAGCAGCCCTGTAGCGGGAGGGTTAGAGACCCAGTACTTC.